Listed below are T cell receptor beta chains from one sample, sequenced in a study of read filtering for tumor transcriptome and immune sequencing. TCRdb used MiXCR to reprocess the reads, holding one entry per CDR3 protein. The table has around 65,000 distinct CDR3 sequences, around 19% seen once; the top ten hold 11%. Material for sequencing was a population of CD138-negative cells sorted from bone marrow. All receptors come from a donor aged 40 or over with multiple myeloma. Both conserved end residues are part of each CDR3. The order of the fields is clone size, J gene, V gene, D gene, CDR3 DNA, CDR3 protein. A D gene is named only where the DNA matches it firmly. Clone size is given for some rows only: seen once, a few or many times, or a class if the clone is expanded.

>.|TRBJ1-5|TRBV29-1|.
TGCAGCGTTGCTGAATTTGGGGGCAATCAGCCCCAGCATTTT
CSVAEFGGNQPQHF
>.|TRBJ2-7|TRBV29-1|TRBD2
TGCAGCGTTGAGGGGACCGGGAGGGGATCCTACGAGCAGTACTTC
CSVEGTGRGSYEQYF
>many|TRBJ2-1|TRBV27|.
TGTGCCAGCAACACTAGGGTCTCCTACAATGAGCAGTTCTTC
CASNTRVSYNEQFF
>many|TRBJ2-5|TRBV29-1|.
TGCAGCGTTGACGGGCAGGGTGAGACCCAGTACTTC
CSVDGQGETQYF
>many|TRBJ1-1|TRBV3-1|TRBD1
TGTGCCAGCAGCACCCAGGGGGGGCGGACTGAAGCTTTCTTT
CASSTQGGRTEAFF
>many|TRBJ2-3|TRBV12-3/TRBV12-4|TRBD2
TGTGCCAGCTATCTAGCGGGGAGCACAGATACGCAGTATTTT
CASYLAGSTDTQYF
>many|TRBJ2-1|TRBV24-1|TRBD2
TGTGCCACCAAGCGGGAGGCCTACGATGAGCAGTTCTTC
CATKREAYDEQFF
>many|TRBJ1-2|TRBV6-2/TRBV6-3|.
TGTGCCAGCATGAGGGACGCCAGCGTGTATGGCTACACCTTC
CASMRDASVYGYTF
>.|TRBJ2-7|TRBV20-1|.
TGCAGTGCATCTCCTGGTGGGCGAGGCGAGCAGTACTTC
CSASPGGRGEQYF
>many|TRBJ2-2|TRBV5-6|.
TGTGCCAGCAGCTTGGTTACATCCTTTAGCACCGGGGAGCTGTTTTTT
CASSLVTSFSTGELFF
>.|TRBJ2-1|TRBV20-1|TRBD2
TGCAGTGCTAGAGTTCTAGCGGGGGGTCGCTCCTACAATGAGCAGTTCTTC
CSARVLAGGRSYNEQFF
>many|TRBJ2-2|TRBV4-2|.
TGTGCCAGCAGAGATACCGGGGAGCTGTTTTTT
CASRDTGELFF
>many|TRBJ2-7|TRBV19|.
TGTGCCAGTAGTGAAAGAAGGGACTTCTACGAGCAGTACTTC
CASSERRDFYEQYF
>many|TRBJ1-5|TRBV5-1|.
TGCGCCAGCAGCTTGGTTGGCAATCAGCCCCAGCATTTT
CASSLVGNQPQHF
>many|TRBJ2-1|TRBV20-1|TRBD1
TGCAGTGCAGACAGGGTGGGCAATGAGCAGTTCTTC
CSADRVGNEQFF
>.|TRBJ2-5|TRBV3-1|.
TGCGCCAGCAGCCAAGCCGGGAGTAACGGGCCCCAAGAGACCCTGTACTTC
CASSQAGSNGPQETLYF
>many|TRBJ2-1|TRBV19|TRBD1
TGTGCCAGTGGTAAATATGGAACAGGGGGCAATGAGCAGTTCTTC
CASGKYGTGGNEQFF
>.|TRBJ2-1|TRBV7-9|.
TGTGCCAGCAGCTTCGGGGGCGCTTACAATGAGCAGTTCTTC
CASSFGGAYNEQFF
>many|TRBJ2-1|TRBV28|TRBD2
TGTGCCAGCAGTTTGGTCGGGAGGGACTACAATGAGCAGTTCTTC
CASSLVGRDYNEQFF
>few|TRBJ2-4|TRBV21-1|.
TGTGCCAGCAGCAAAGGCTTCGACCCGAAAAACATTCAGTACTTC
CASSKGFDPKNIQYF
>many|TRBJ2-7|TRBV5-1|TRBD2
TGCGCCAGCAGTTGGAGCGGGAGATACGAGCAGTACTTC
CASSWSGRYEQYF
>many|TRBJ1-5|TRBV28|.
TGTGCCAGCAGACAGGGTAATGGGCAGCCCCAGCATTTT
CASRQGNGQPQHF
>many|TRBJ2-1|TRBV6-6|.
TGTGCCAGCAGTTACACGGGGGGCCGGGGGAATGAGCAGTTCTTC
CASSYTGGRGNEQFF
>many|TRBJ2-1|TRBV7-8|TRBD2
TGTGCCAGCAGCCCACCCCGAGGGACTAGCGGGATAATAGAGAATGAGCAGTTCTTC
CASSPPRGTSGIIENEQFF
>many|TRBJ2-3|TRBV5-1|TRBD2
TGCGCCAGCAGCTTGGGTCGGGGAGGGTCGGATACGCAGTATTTT
CASSLGRGGSDTQYF
>many|TRBJ2-3|TRBV30|.
TGTGCCTCCAAGCCGGGACCCAACACAGATACGCAGTATTTT
CASKPGPNTDTQYF
>many|TRBJ1-1|TRBV7-6|.
TGTGCCAGCAGCTTAAGCCCGGGGGGAAACACTGAAGCTTTCTTT
CASSLSPGGNTEAFF
>many|TRBJ1-2|TRBV30|.
TGTGCCTGGAGTGTACGTAGGGTACAAACTTATGGCTACACCTTC
CAWSVRRVQTYGYTF
>many|TRBJ2-1|TRBV5-1|TRBD2
TGCGCCAGCAGCATGGGACTAGGCCCAAGTCGCTCCTACAATGAGCAGTTCTTC
CASSMGLGPSRSYNEQFF
>.|TRBJ1-5|TRBV7-9|.
TGTGCCAGCAGCTTCGGGACGTCAAGTCAGCCCCAGCATTTT
CASSFGTSSQPQHF
>.|TRBJ2-1|TRBV28|TRBD2
TGTGCCAGCAGTTTAGGAGCGGGAGCTCGCAATGAGCAGTTCTTC
CASSLGAGARNEQFF
>many|TRBJ2-3|TRBV7-2|TRBD1
TGTGCCAGCAGCTTAATCGCCAGGGGGCGACCAGATACGCAGTATTTT
CASSLIARGRPDTQYF
>many|TRBJ2-5|TRBV10-2|TRBD1
TGCGCCAGCAGGGACAGGGGGGCCCAAGAGACCCAGTACTTC
CASRDRGAQETQYF
>many|TRBJ2-1|TRBV18|.
TGTGCCAGCTCAGGAGACAGTTCCCCGTCCTACAATGAGCAGTTCTTC
CASSGDSSPSYNEQFF
>many|TRBJ2-1|TRBV20-1|TRBD2
TGCAGTGCTAGACCGACTAGCGACAATGAGCAGTTCTTC
CSARPTSDNEQFF
>many|TRBJ1-1|TRBV20-1|.
TGCAGTGGGAAGCAGGGGCTCACTGAAGCTTTCTTT
CSGKQGLTEAFF
>many|TRBJ2-3|TRBV5-4|.
TGTGCCAGCAGCCCCGCGACGACTGCTAGCACAGATACGCAGTATTTT
CASSPATTASTDTQYF
>many|TRBJ2-3|TRBV20-1|TRBD1
TGCAGTGCGATCGACCGGGACAGACCCACAGATACGCAGTATTTT
CSAIDRDRPTDTQYF